The present TCR beta chain was sequenced within a study of T-cell reconstitution after alpha-beta-depleted transplantation in children. The germline V gene has CDR1 MNHEY and CDR2 SVGEGT. CDR3 size: 19 residues. The V and J ends lost 5 bases and 0 bases, in that order; junction bases with no gene match: 10. Library preparation (for TCRbeta) was performed with unique molecular identifiers. MiXCR, applied by TCRdb to the PCR reads, yields one record per CDR3 protein. The sample has hundreds of thousands of distinct CDR3 sequences, approximately 11% seen once; the top ten hold roughly 27%. This clonotype has ten or more counts.

The sequence was collected from a child under two years old with acute myeloid leukemia, due to receive a stem cell transplant. The chain has TRBV6-2 or TRBV6-3 and TRBJ2-6, with 10 bases that match TRBD1. The specimen was PBMCs, collected before TCRalphabeta/CD19-depleted stem cell transplant. The CDR3 coding sequence is TGTGCCAGCAGTGCCCGGGACAGGGGCTACCTCTCTGGGGCCAACGTCCTGACTTTC. The encoded protein is CASSARDRGYLSGANVLTF.